This T cell receptor (beta chain) comes out of a study of cytomegalovirus exposure and HLA in healthy donors. Study context: Of the donors genotyped, 300 to 500 in all, 81% fell in the Caucasian-associated ancestry cluster. General study points: Confirmation was obtained in vitro that a few CMV-associated chains are specific for CMV antigens.

Per the germline V gene, CDR1 is SGHRS and CDR2 is YFSETQ. This CDR3 is 15 amino acids long. Trimming removed 0 bases from V and 0 bases from J, with 9 bases in between. In the case of this clone: Its antigen remains unknown.

The study ran its PCR with 60 Vbeta and 13 Jbeta primers. Sequenced by immunoSEQ multiplex PCR; TCRdb stores in-frame clones only, minus some. The table has about 130,000 clones, roughly 83% seen once. Source material: PBMCs. This TCR was recovered from a girl aged 2 to 10 in good health and CMV-seronegative. V and J are TRBV5-1 and TRBJ1-1; D is unclear. Written as DNA, the CDR3 is TGCGCCAGCAGCTTGGTGGCAGATTTGAACACTGAAGCTTTCTTT. Residues: CASSLVADLNTEAFF.